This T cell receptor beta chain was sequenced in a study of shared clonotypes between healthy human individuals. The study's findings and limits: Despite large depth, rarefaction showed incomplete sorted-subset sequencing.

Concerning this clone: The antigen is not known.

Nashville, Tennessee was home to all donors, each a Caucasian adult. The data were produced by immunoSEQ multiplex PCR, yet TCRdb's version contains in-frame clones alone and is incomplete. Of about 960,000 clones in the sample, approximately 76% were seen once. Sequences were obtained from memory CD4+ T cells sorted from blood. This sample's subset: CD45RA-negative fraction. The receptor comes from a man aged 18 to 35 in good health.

CDR3 DNA sequence: TGTGCCAGCAGTTGGGGACAGGGTGACACCGGGGAGCTGTTTTTT. It is translated as CASSWGQGDTGELFF. The gene calls are TRBV6-5 and TRBJ2-2; 9 bases line up with TRBD1. V was pared by 4 bases and J by 3 bases, with 3 bases of the junction left unmatched. CDR1 is MNHEY, CDR2 SVGAGI, per germline. The CDR3 totals 15 residues.